This T cell receptor (beta chain) was captured by sequencing in a study of read filtering for tumor transcriptome and immune sequencing. Regarding the study as a whole: Even smaller IR-seq throughput identified most shared clonotypes. This fraction held mixed bone marrow immune cells after CD138-negative sorting.

The germline V gene has CDR1 LNHNV and CDR2 YYDKDF (reference sequence). This CDR3 has 16 amino acids. The ends were cut back, 0 bases at V and 3 bases at J, with 11 bases in the middle. Sampling of bone marrow took place during active disease in every patient. Concerning this clonotype: Its cognate antigen is unknown.

Molecular barcoded adaptors covering alpha/delta and beta/gamma chains were used on roughly 370 ng RNA. TCRdb re-derived calls from the reads in MiXCR, one entry per CDR3 protein. The sample yields fewer than 50,000 distinct CDR3 sequences, around 15% seen once. The chain has TRBV15 and TRBJ2-2, with a possible D match to TRBD2 (5 bases). This clonotype was sampled from a donor over 35 with multiple myeloma. Sequences were obtained from a population of CD138-negative cells sorted from bone marrow. The CDR3 nucleotides read TGTGCCACCAGCAGAGATGAAGGACTTTACACCGGGGAGCTGTTTTTT. Protein sequence: CATSRDEGLYTGELFF.